The following is a T cell receptor (beta chain) sequence with its context. Only in-frame clones appear in the TCRdb table, and some are missing; sequencing was by immunoSEQ multiplex PCR. The sample lists 75,000 to 80,000 clones; approximately 88% were seen once. V shed 0 bases and J shed 0 bases, with 10 bases lying between them. Germline CDR1 is SGHRS and CDR2 is YFSETQ. CDR3 length: 15 amino acids. The sample is drawn from a study of blood T cell repertoires in COVID-19. The chain recombines TRBV5-1 with TRBJ2-7, with D maybe TRBD2 (5 bases). The receptor was isolated from a human donor in a cohort sampled during active COVID-19. Sample: peripheral blood. The CDR3 spells CASSLEAGNSYEQYF. CDR3 DNA: TGCGCCAGCAGCTTGGAGGCGGGCAACTCCTACGAGCAGTACTTC.